These T cell receptor beta chains were read from a single sample in a study of T cell responses to AZD1222 COVID-19 vaccine. The method was immunoSEQ multiplex PCR; TCRdb's version includes in-frame clones alone and lacks a portion of them. The profile shows about 160,000 clones, 80% to 95% of them singletons. The sequenced sample was peripheral blood, obtained 28 days after the second AZD1222 dose. Receptors originate from an adult who received the AZD1222 COVID-19 vaccine. CDR3s leave out the opening cysteine and the closing phenylalanine or tryptophan. Each record gives: D gene, CDR3 length, V gene, CDR3 protein. The D gene is left open where the match is weak.

D: -; length: 12; V: TRBV11-3; CDR3: ASSLRQGNTEAF
D: -; length: 15; V: TRBV7-9; CDR3: ASSSQLGGASYNEQF
D: -; length: 12; V: TRBV18; CDR3: ASSMGIGNQPQH
D: TRBD1; length: 15; V: TRBV11-3; CDR3: ASSPGGNRGRAGELF
D: -; length: 16; V: TRBV19; CDR3: ASSIPTYRTVMNTEAF
D: -; length: 12; V: TRBV5-1; CDR3: ASSLTVSNTEAF
D: -; length: 12; V: TRBV9; CDR3: ASSLPQGGGEQF
D: -; length: 13; V: TRBV7-9; CDR3: ASSQSGGAGNTIY
D: -; length: 11; V: TRBV12-3/TRBV12-4; CDR3: ASSPSREEGYT
D: TRBD1; length: 13; V: TRBV19; CDR3: ASSTADRGGTEAF
D: TRBD1; length: 13; V: TRBV19; CDR3: ASSITAGGPAEAF
D: TRBD1; length: 14; V: TRBV4-3; CDR3: ASSHGTGRFDTEAF
D: -; length: 12; V: TRBV28; CDR3: ASSPHTSPYEQY
D: TRBD2; length: 14; V: TRBV28; CDR3: ASSLEGLAGSYEQY
D: TRBD1; length: 15; V: TRBV15; CDR3: ATSRYGTGEAKNIQY
D: -; length: 12; V: TRBV11-3; CDR3: ASSLDRGDGEQF
D: TRBD1; length: 13; V: TRBV19; CDR3: ASSTPTGFRQPQH
D: TRBD1; length: 14; V: TRBV3-1/TRBV3-2; CDR3: ASSQDAGGGTDTQY
D: -; length: 12; V: TRBV4-3; CDR3: ASSQGQGVTEAF
D: -; length: 12; V: TRBV7-2; CDR3: ASSLAGGDYGYT
D: -; length: 14; V: TRBV6-5; CDR3: ASSYSGHPTNEKLF
D: -; length: 12; V: TRBV5-6; CDR3: ASFPQGWDTEAF
D: -; length: 13; V: TRBV6-1; CDR3: ASSDPRLLNTEAF
D: TRBD2; length: 14; V: TRBV28; CDR3: ASSLPSGSMYNEQF
D: -; length: 11; V: TRBV9; CDR3: ASSPPGAETQY
D: -; length: 13; V: TRBV7-9; CDR3: ASSLLAGETGELF
D: -; length: 14; V: TRBV7-2; CDR3: ASSLVTPTGTYEQY
D: -; length: 9; V: TRBV20-1; CDR3: SALFSYEQY
D: TRBD2; length: 15; V: TRBV7-9; CDR3: ASSALHASGSYNEQF
D: -; length: 12; V: TRBV28; CDR3: ASSRQEFNQPQH
D: -; length: 13; V: TRBV18; CDR3: ASSPPIRPGDGYT
D: -; length: 12; V: TRBV9; CDR3: ASSVTDISYEQY
D: TRBD1; length: 14; V: TRBV10-3; CDR3: ATRTVQGTSGNTIY
D: -; length: 13; V: TRBV11-2; CDR3: ASSLVGSTNEKLF
D: -; length: 14; V: TRBV7-9; CDR3: ASSPPDGSATGELF
D: -; length: 11; V: TRBV2; CDR3: ASSERQITEAF
D: -; length: 11; V: TRBV18; CDR3: ASSPTHGTEAF
D: -; length: 13; V: TRBV2; CDR3: ASSEEGLDNSPLH
D: -; length: 13; V: TRBV5-1; CDR3: ASSLGGTAQETQY
D: TRBD1; length: 15; V: TRBV4-3; CDR3: ASSRRGPGGDNTEAF
D: -; length: 10; V: TRBV28; CDR3: ASSSREETQY
D: TRBD2; length: 14; V: TRBV10-3; CDR3: AISESRLAGDNEQF